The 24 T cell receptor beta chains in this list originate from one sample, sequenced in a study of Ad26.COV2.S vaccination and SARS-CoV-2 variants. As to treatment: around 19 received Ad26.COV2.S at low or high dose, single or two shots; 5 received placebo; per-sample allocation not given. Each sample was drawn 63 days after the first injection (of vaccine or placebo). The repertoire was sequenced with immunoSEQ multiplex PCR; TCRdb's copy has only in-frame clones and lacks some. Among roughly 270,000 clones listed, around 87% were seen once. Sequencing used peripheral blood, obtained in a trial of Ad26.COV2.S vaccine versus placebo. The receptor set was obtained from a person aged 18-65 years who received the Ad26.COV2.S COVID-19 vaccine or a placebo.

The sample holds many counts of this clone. CDR3 DNA sequence: TGCGCCAGCAGTGGTAGAGGGGAGCTGTTTTTT. Translation gives CASSGRGELFF. The chain has TRBV10-1 and TRBJ2-2; no clear D. Germline loops: CDR1 WNHNN, CDR2 SYGVQD (reference sequence). The CDR3 runs to 11 residues. V was trimmed by 4 bases and J by 8 bases, leaving 5 bases between them.

The CDR3 loop is CASSYRRSSGNTIYF. The CDR3 coding sequence is TGTGCCAGCAGTTACCGGCGGAGCTCTGGAAACACCATATATTTT. The rearrangement uses TRBV6-5 and TRBJ1-3; D is unclear. From germline, CDR1 is MNHEY and CDR2 SVGAGI. This CDR3 has 15 amino acids. V lost 2 bases and J 0 bases, leaving 8 bases between the germline ends.

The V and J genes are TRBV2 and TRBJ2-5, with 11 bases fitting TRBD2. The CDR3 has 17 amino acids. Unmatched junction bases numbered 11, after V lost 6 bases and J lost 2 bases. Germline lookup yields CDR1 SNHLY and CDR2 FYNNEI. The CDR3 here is CASRTQKGTSGQETQYF. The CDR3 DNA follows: TGTGCCAGCAGAACCCAAAAGGGGACTAGCGGACAAGAGACCCAGTACTTC.

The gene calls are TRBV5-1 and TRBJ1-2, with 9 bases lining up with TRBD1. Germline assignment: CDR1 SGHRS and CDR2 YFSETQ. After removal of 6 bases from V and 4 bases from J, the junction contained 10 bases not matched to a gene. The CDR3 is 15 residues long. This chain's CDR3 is CASNTGGAYTYGYTF. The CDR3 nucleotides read TGCGCCAGCAACACAGGGGGCGCTTATACCTATGGCTACACCTTC.

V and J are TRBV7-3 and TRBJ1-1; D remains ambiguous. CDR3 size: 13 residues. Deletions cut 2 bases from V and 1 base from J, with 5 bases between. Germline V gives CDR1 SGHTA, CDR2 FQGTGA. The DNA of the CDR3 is TGTGCCAGCAGCTTAGCCCGGAACACTGAAGCTTTCTTT. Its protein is CASSLARNTEAFF.

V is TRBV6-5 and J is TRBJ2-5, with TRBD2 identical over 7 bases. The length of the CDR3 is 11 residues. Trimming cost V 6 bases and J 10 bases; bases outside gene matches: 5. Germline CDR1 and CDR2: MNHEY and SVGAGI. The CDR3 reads CASRQTSVQYF. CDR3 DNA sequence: TGTGCCAGCAGACAAACTAGCGTCCAGTACTTC.

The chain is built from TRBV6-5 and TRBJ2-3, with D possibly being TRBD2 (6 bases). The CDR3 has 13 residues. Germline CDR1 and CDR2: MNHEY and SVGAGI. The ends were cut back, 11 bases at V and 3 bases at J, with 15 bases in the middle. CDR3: CAATGGTTDTQYF. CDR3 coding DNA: TGTGCCGCCACTGGCGGGACGACAGATACGCAGTATTTT.

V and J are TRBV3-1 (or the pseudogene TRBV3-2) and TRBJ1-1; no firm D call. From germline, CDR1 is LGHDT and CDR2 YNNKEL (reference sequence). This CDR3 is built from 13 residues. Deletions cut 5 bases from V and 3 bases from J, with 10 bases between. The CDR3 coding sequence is TGTGCCAGCAGCGTCCTAGTCGACACTGAAGCTTTCTTT. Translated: CASSVLVDTEAFF.

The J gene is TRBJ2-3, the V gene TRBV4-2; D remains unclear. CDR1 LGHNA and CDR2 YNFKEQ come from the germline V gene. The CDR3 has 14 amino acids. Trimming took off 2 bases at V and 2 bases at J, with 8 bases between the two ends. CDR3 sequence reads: CASSQSANTDTQYF. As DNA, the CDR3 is TGTGCCAGCAGCCAATCAGCTAACACAGATACGCAGTATTTT.

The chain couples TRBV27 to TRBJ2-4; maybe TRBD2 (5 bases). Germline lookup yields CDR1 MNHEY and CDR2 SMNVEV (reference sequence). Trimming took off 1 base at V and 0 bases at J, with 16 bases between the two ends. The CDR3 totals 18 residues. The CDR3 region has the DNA TGTGCCAGCAGTTTATGGGCTGGCGGGCGACTAGCCAAAAACATTCAGTACTTC. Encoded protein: CASSLWAGGRLAKNIQYF.

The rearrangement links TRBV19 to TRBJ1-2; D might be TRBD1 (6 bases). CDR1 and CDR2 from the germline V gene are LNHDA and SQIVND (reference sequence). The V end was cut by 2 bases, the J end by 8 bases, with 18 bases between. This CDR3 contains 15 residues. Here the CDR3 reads CASSIWGGLLKGYTF. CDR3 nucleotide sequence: TGTGCCAGTAGTATATGGGGGGGGCTTCTGAAAGGCTACACCTTC. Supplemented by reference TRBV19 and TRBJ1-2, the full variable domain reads DGGITQSPKYLFRKEGQNVTLSCEQNLNHDAMYWYRQDPGQGLRLIYYSQIVNDFQKGDIAEGYSVSREKKESFPLTVTSAQKNPTAFYLCASSIWGGLLKGYTFGSGTRLTVV.

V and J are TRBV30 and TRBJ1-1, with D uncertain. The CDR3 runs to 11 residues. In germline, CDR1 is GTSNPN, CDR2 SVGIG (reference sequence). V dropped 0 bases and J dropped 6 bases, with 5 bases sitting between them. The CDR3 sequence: CAWSVLSEAFF. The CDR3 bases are TGTGCCTGGAGTGTACTCTCTGAAGCTTTCTTT.

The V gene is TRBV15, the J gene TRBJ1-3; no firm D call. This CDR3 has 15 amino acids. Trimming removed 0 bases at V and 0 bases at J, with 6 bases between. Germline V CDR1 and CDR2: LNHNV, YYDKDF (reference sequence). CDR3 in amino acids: CATSRDEGSGNTIYF. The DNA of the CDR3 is TGTGCCACCAGCAGAGATGAGGGCTCTGGAAACACCATATATTTT.

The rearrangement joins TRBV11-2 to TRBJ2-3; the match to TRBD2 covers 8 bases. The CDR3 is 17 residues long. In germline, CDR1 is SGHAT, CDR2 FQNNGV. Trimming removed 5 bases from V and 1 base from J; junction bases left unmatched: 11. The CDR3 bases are TGTGCCAGCAGCCTCCTCTCCTCGGGGGGGCGCACAGATACGCAGTATTTT. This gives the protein CASSLLSSGGRTDTQYF.

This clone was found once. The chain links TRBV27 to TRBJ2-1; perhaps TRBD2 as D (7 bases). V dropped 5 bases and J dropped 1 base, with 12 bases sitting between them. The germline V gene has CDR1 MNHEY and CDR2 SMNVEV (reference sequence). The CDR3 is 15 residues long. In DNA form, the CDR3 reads TGTGCCAGCAGTCGGGGGGCCATATCCTACAATGAGCAGTTCTTC. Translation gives CASSRGAISYNEQFF.

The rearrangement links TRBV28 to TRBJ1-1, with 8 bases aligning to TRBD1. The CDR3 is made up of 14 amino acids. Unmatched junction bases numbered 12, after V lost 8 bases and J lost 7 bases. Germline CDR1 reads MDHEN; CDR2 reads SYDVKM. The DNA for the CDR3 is TGTGCCAGCCTGGCCAGGGGGCAAGGTAGTGAAGCTTTCTTT. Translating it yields CASLARGQGSEAFF.

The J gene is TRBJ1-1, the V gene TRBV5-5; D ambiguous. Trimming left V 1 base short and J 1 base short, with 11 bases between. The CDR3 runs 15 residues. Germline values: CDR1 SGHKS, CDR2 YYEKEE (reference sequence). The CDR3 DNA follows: TGTGCCAGCAGCTTGCGGGCAGGTCCGAACACTGAAGCTTTCTTT. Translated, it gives CASSLRAGPNTEAFF.

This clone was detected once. The chain's CDR3 is CASSQQGVGTDTQYF. CDR3 nucleotides: TGTGCCAGCTCACAACAGGGAGTGGGCACAGATACGCAGTATTTT. This chain uses TRBV18 with TRBJ2-3, with D maybe TRBD1 (6 bases). CDR1 KGHSH and CDR2 LQKENI come from the germline V gene. V was cut by 4 bases and J by 1 base, with 12 bases left in between. The CDR3 has 15 amino acids. The whole variable domain, remainder taken from reference TRBV18 and TRBJ2-3, is NAGVMQNPRHLVRRRGQEARLRCSPMKGHSHVYWYRQLPEEGLKFMVYLQKENIIDESGMPKERFSAEFPKEGPSILRIQQVVRGDSAAYFCASSQQGVGTDTQYFGPGTRLTVL.

CDR3 nucleotides: TGTGCCAGCAGTCCCCCGGGACGACCCCACCCGGAGCTGTTTTTT. This encodes CASSPPGRPHPELFF. The chain is built from TRBV6-5 and TRBJ2-2; either TRBD1 or TRBD2 may supply D (5 bases each). Per the germline V gene, CDR1 is MNHEY and CDR2 is SVGAGI. The CDR3 runs to 15 residues. The V gene lost 5 bases and the J gene lost 10 bases, with 20 bases spanning the gap.

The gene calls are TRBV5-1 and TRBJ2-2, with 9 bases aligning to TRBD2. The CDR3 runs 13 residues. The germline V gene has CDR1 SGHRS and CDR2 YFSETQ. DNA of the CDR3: TGCGCTTCGACTAGCGGATACACCGGGGAGCTGTTTTTT. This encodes CASTSGYTGELFF.

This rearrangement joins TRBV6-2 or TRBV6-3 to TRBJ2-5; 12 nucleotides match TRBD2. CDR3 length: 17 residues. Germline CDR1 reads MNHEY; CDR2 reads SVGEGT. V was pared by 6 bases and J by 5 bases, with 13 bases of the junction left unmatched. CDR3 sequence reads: CASSSLAGGLLRETQYF. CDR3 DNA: TGTGCCAGCAGCTCCCTAGCGGGGGGGCTATTACGGGAGACCCAGTACTTC.

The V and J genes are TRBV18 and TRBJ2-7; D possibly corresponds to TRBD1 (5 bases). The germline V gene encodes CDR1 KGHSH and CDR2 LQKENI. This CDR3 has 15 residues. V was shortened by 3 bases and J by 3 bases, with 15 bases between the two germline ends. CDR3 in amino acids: CASSPTQGKGYEQYF. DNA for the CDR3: TGTGCCAGCTCACCGACGCAGGGCAAGGGCTACGAGCAGTACTTC.

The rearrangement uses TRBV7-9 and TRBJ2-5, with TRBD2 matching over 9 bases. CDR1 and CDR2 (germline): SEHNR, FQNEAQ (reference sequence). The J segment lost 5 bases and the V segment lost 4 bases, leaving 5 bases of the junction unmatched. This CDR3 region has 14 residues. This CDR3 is CASSSRGGLETQYF. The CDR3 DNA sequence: TGTGCCAGCAGCTCGCGGGGGGGCTTGGAGACCCAGTACTTC.

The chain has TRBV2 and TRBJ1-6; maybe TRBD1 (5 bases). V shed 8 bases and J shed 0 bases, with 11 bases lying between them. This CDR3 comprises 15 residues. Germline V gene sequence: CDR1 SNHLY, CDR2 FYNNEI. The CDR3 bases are TGTGCCAGCCGGGGGGAGGGCTCCTATAATTCACCCCTCCACTTT. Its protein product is CASRGEGSYNSPLHF. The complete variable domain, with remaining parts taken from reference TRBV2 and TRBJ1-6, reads EPEVTQTPSHQVTQMGQEVILRCVPISNHLYFYWYRQILGQKVEFLVSFYNNEISEKSEIFDDQFSVERPDGSNFTLKIRSTKLEDSAMYFCASRGEGSYNSPLHFGNGTRLTVT.